These T cell receptor beta chains were read from a single sample in a study of regulatory T cells in long-lasting Graves disease. One entry per CDR3 protein results from TCRdb running MiXCR on the multiplex PCR reads. The data contain hundreds of thousands of distinct CDR3 sequences, under 25% of them singletons. The sample was peripheral blood mononuclear cells (PBMCs), taken when the disease was refractory, from a patient treated with antithyroid drugs. The receptors derive from a female donor with Graves disease. The CDR3 runs from the conserved cysteine through the conserved F or W. Each record gives: clone size, J gene, V gene, D gene, CDR3 protein, CDR3 DNA. D genes are given only for firm matches. The listing skips clone size in some rows; elsewhere it reads once, few, many or a size class.

clone size: few
J gene: TRBJ1-6
V gene: TRBV15
D gene: -
CDR3 protein: CATSKWQGRSNSPLHF
CDR3 DNA: TGTGCCACCAGCAAGTGGCAGGGCAGGAGTAATTCACCCCTCCACTTT

clone size: many
J gene: TRBJ2-2
V gene: TRBV10-3
D gene: TRBD1
CDR3 protein: CAIKDWVTGAILFF
CDR3 DNA: TGTGCCATCAAAGACTGGGTGACAGGGGCGATTCTGTTTTTT

clone size: -
J gene: TRBJ2-7
V gene: TRBV6-5
D gene: TRBD2
CDR3 protein: CASSYSRGTSGSSYEQYF
CDR3 DNA: TGTGCCAGCAGTTACTCGAGGGGGACTAGCGGGAGCTCCTACGAGCAGTACTTC

clone size: few
J gene: TRBJ2-5
V gene: TRBV28
D gene: TRBD2
CDR3 protein: CASSLAGGHSETQYF
CDR3 DNA: TGTGCCAGCAGTTTAGCGGGAGGGCATTCGGAGACCCAGTACTTC

clone size: -
J gene: TRBJ1-1
V gene: TRBV7-9
D gene: -
CDR3 protein: CASSSHGGVRVDTEAFF
CDR3 DNA: TGTGCCAGCAGCAGTCACGGGGGGGTGAGAGTGGACACTGAAGCTTTCTTT

clone size: many
J gene: TRBJ2-6
V gene: TRBV3-1
D gene: -
CDR3 protein: CASSQGGANVLTF
CDR3 DNA: TGTGCCAGCAGCCAGGGTGGGGCCAACGTCCTGACTTTC

clone size: few
J gene: TRBJ1-4
V gene: TRBV15
D gene: -
CDR3 protein: CATSRPSLLNEKLFF
CDR3 DNA: TGTGCCACCAGCAGACCGAGCCTTCTTAATGAAAAACTGTTTTTT

clone size: -
J gene: TRBJ2-7
V gene: TRBV20-1
D gene: TRBD2
CDR3 protein: CSSPGLAPLSSYEQYF
CDR3 DNA: TGCAGTTCTCCGGGACTAGCGCCACTCAGCTCCTACGAGCAGTACTTC

clone size: many
J gene: TRBJ1-1
V gene: TRBV19
D gene: -
CDR3 protein: CASLPTAMNTEAFF
CDR3 DNA: TGTGCCAGTCTACCGACAGCGATGAACACTGAAGCTTTCTTT

clone size: -
J gene: TRBJ2-5
V gene: TRBV20-1
D gene: -
CDR3 protein: CRAGNRDSSRQTQYF
CDR3 DNA: TGCAGAGCTGGAAACCGGGACTCCTCTCGACAGACCCAGTACTTC

clone size: -
J gene: TRBJ1-6
V gene: TRBV27
D gene: TRBD1
CDR3 protein: CASSSGTGGVKVNSPLHF
CDR3 DNA: TGTGCCAGCAGCTCCGGGACAGGGGGCGTAAAAGTTAATTCACCCCTCCACTTT

clone size: -
J gene: TRBJ1-1
V gene: TRBV3-1
D gene: TRBD1
CDR3 protein: CASKFRGRIEAFF
CDR3 DNA: TGTGCCAGCAAGTTTAGGGGGCGGATTGAAGCTTTCTTT

clone size: many
J gene: TRBJ1-1
V gene: TRBV30
D gene: -
CDR3 protein: CAWRPYLDSPGAEAFF
CDR3 DNA: TGTGCCTGGAGGCCCTACTTGGATTCCCCCGGGGCTGAAGCTTTCTTT

clone size: many
J gene: TRBJ2-4
V gene: TRBV2
D gene: TRBD1
CDR3 protein: CASSGGTGNIQYF
CDR3 DNA: TGTGCCAGCAGTGGAGGGACAGGGAACATTCAGTACTTC

clone size: -
J gene: TRBJ1-2
V gene: TRBV4-1
D gene: -
CDR3 protein: CASSPKDSHGYTF
CDR3 DNA: TGCGCCAGCAGTCCGAAGGACAGCCATGGCTACACCTTC

clone size: few
J gene: TRBJ2-5
V gene: TRBV15
D gene: TRBD1
CDR3 protein: CATSRTFGDRDLETQYF
CDR3 DNA: TGTGCCACTAGCAGAACTTTCGGCGACAGGGATCTCGAGACCCAGTACTTC

clone size: many
J gene: TRBJ2-7
V gene: TRBV28
D gene: -
CDR3 protein: CASRRDFGHYEQYF
CDR3 DNA: TGTGCCAGCAGAAGGGACTTCGGCCACTACGAGCAGTACTTC

clone size: -
J gene: TRBJ1-1
V gene: TRBV20-1
D gene: -
CDR3 protein: CSARVSGYTEAFF
CDR3 DNA: TGCAGTGCTAGAGTTTCGGGTTACACTGAAGCTTTCTTT

clone size: -
J gene: TRBJ1-2
V gene: TRBV27
D gene: TRBD1
CDR3 protein: CASSGQGDFGYTF
CDR3 DNA: TGTGCCAGCAGCGGACAGGGGGACTTTGGCTACACCTTC

clone size: -
J gene: TRBJ1-5
V gene: TRBV15
D gene: -
CDR3 protein: CATSRERVRNQPQHF
CDR3 DNA: TGTGCCACCAGCAGAGAGAGGGTTCGCAATCAGCCCCAGCATTTT

clone size: -
J gene: TRBJ1-1
V gene: TRBV6-2/TRBV6-3
D gene: -
CDR3 protein: CASSCSEGLEDTEAFF
CDR3 DNA: TGTGCCAGCAGTTGCTCCGAAGGATTAGAGGACACTGAAGCTTTCTTT

clone size: many
J gene: TRBJ2-5
V gene: TRBV12-3/TRBV12-4
D gene: -
CDR3 protein: CASSRQTQETQYF
CDR3 DNA: TGTGCCAGCAGCCGACAGACCCAAGAGACCCAGTACTTC

clone size: -
J gene: TRBJ2-2
V gene: TRBV2
D gene: TRBD1
CDR3 protein: CASRNLKDRDPPNTGELFF
CDR3 DNA: TGTGCCAGCAGAAATCTTAAGGACAGGGATCCCCCGAACACCGGGGAGCTGTTTTTT

clone size: many
J gene: TRBJ2-7
V gene: TRBV27
D gene: -
CDR3 protein: CASRGSHSYEQYF
CDR3 DNA: TGTGCCAGCAGGGGGTCCCACTCCTACGAGCAGTACTTC

clone size: -
J gene: TRBJ2-2
V gene: TRBV7-2
D gene: TRBD2
CDR3 protein: CASSRPSGRNTGELFF
CDR3 DNA: TGTGCCAGCAGCCGACCGAGCGGGAGGAACACCGGGGAGCTGTTTTTT

clone size: -
J gene: TRBJ1-5
V gene: TRBV19
D gene: -
CDR3 protein: CASSMDDPGQPQHF
CDR3 DNA: TGTGCCAGTAGTATGGACGATCCTGGTCAGCCCCAGCATTTT

clone size: many
J gene: TRBJ2-7
V gene: TRBV5-1
D gene: -
CDR3 protein: CASSPYLASYEQYF
CDR3 DNA: TGCGCCAGCAGCCCCTACTTGGCCTCCTACGAGCAGTACTTC

clone size: many
J gene: TRBJ2-2
V gene: TRBV27
D gene: -
CDR3 protein: CASSPPGGGRSTGELFF
CDR3 DNA: TGTGCCAGCAGTCCACCCGGGGGCGGGAGAAGTACCGGGGAGCTGTTTTTT

clone size: -
J gene: TRBJ2-1
V gene: TRBV2
D gene: -
CDR3 protein: CASSEGVSSYNEQFF
CDR3 DNA: TGTGCCAGCAGTGAGGGCGTTAGCTCCTACAATGAGCAGTTCTTC

clone size: many
J gene: TRBJ2-5
V gene: TRBV28
D gene: -
CDR3 protein: CASSVHGSIQTQYF
CDR3 DNA: TGTGCCAGCAGTGTCCATGGAAGTATTCAGACCCAGTACTTC

clone size: -
J gene: TRBJ2-2
V gene: TRBV7-8
D gene: -
CDR3 protein: CASSGLRAPLLNTGELFF
CDR3 DNA: TGTGCCAGCAGCGGACTTAGGGCCCCTCTTTTGAACACCGGGGAGCTGTTTTTT

clone size: -
J gene: TRBJ1-6
V gene: TRBV27
D gene: -
CDR3 protein: CASGRINSPLHF
CDR3 DNA: TGTGCCAGCGGCAGGATTAATTCACCCCTCCACTTT

clone size: -
J gene: TRBJ2-7
V gene: TRBV30
D gene: TRBD1
CDR3 protein: CAWSASGGEQYF
CDR3 DNA: TGTGCCTGGAGTGCATCAGGGGGCGAGCAGTACTTC

clone size: many
J gene: TRBJ2-2
V gene: TRBV6-2/TRBV6-3
D gene: TRBD2
CDR3 protein: CASSYSRTSGRTGELFF
CDR3 DNA: TGTGCCAGCAGTTACTCAAGGACTAGCGGGAGAACCGGGGAGCTGTTTTTT

clone size: many
J gene: TRBJ2-7
V gene: TRBV6-5
D gene: -
CDR3 protein: CASSYSPGYGFNEQYF
CDR3 DNA: TGTGCCAGCAGTTACTCGCCGGGGTACGGGTTCAACGAGCAGTACTTC

clone size: -
J gene: TRBJ1-5
V gene: TRBV27
D gene: -
CDR3 protein: CASSSSIGGQPQHF
CDR3 DNA: TGTGCCAGCAGTTCAAGCATAGGAGGTCAGCCCCAGCATTTT

clone size: many
J gene: TRBJ1-2
V gene: TRBV28
D gene: TRBD1
CDR3 protein: CASSSWDRGDGYTF
CDR3 DNA: TGTGCCAGCAGTTCTTGGGACAGGGGGGATGGCTACACCTTC

clone size: many
J gene: TRBJ1-2
V gene: TRBV5-1
D gene: -
CDR3 protein: CASAGADYGYTF
CDR3 DNA: TGCGCCAGCGCAGGGGCCGACTATGGCTACACCTTC

clone size: few
J gene: TRBJ2-7
V gene: TRBV27
D gene: -
CDR3 protein: CASSLDIYEQYF
CDR3 DNA: TGTGCCAGCAGTCTCGACATCTACGAGCAGTACTTC

clone size: -
J gene: TRBJ2-7
V gene: TRBV5-1
D gene: TRBD2
CDR3 protein: CASSTLAGGFYEQYF
CDR3 DNA: TGCGCCAGCAGCACCCTAGCGGGAGGTTTCTACGAGCAGTACTTC

clone size: many
J gene: TRBJ2-7
V gene: TRBV11-2
D gene: TRBD2
CDR3 protein: CASSARGGTYEQYF
CDR3 DNA: TGTGCCAGCAGCGCCCGCGGGGGAACCTACGAGCAGTACTTC

clone size: many
J gene: TRBJ2-7
V gene: TRBV7-3
D gene: -
CDR3 protein: CASGPGTYEQYF
CDR3 DNA: TGTGCCAGTGGGCCGGGAACCTACGAGCAGTACTTC

clone size: many
J gene: TRBJ1-1
V gene: TRBV28
D gene: -
CDR3 protein: CASRDRDTLNTEAFF
CDR3 DNA: TGTGCCAGCAGGGACCGGGACACTCTGAACACTGAAGCTTTCTTT

clone size: many
J gene: TRBJ2-7
V gene: TRBV28
D gene: -
CDR3 protein: CASSSGGGYEQYF
CDR3 DNA: TGTGCCAGCAGTTCCGGGGGAGGCTACGAGCAGTACTTC

clone size: many
J gene: TRBJ1-2
V gene: TRBV3-1
D gene: -
CDR3 protein: CASSHTGTRVGYTF
CDR3 DNA: TGTGCCAGCAGCCATACCGGGACTAGAGTAGGCTACACCTTC

clone size: -
J gene: TRBJ1-2
V gene: TRBV6-1
D gene: -
CDR3 protein: CASKGGGNYGYTF
CDR3 DNA: TGTGCCAGCAAAGGAGGGGGTAACTATGGCTACACCTTC